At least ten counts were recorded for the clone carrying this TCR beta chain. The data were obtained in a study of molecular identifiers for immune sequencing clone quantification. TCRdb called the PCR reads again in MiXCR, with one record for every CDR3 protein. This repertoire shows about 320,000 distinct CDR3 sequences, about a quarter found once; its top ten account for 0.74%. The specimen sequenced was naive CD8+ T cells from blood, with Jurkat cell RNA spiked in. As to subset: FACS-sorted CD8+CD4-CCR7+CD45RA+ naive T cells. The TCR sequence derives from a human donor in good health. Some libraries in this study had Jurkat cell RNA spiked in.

The CDR3 region has the DNA TGTGCCAGCAGTACTGCTCGTAGCGGGTCGCGGTACTTC. Translation: CASSTARSGSRYF. The rearrangement links TRBV6-5 to TRBJ2-7; 7 positions match TRBD2. Looked up from germline, CDR1 is MNHEY and CDR2 is SVGAGI. The CDR3 length is 13 residues. V trimming: 5 bases; J trimming: 12 bases; junction bases outside the gene matches: 13.